This entry describes one T cell receptor beta chain. The clone's antigen remains unknown. No much larger clone is present one base from it, and per-base qualities are unavailable. Libraries were prepared through 5' RACE. Sequenced using an Illumina HiSeq 2000. A universal primer binding site was introduced by template switching, and a unique molecular identifier was present in the final cDNA, enabling accurate counting of TCR cDNA molecules. Specific primers in the conserved constant-segment region were used to synthesize first-strand cDNA for TCR alpha and beta chains. To control for contamination, every cDNA library carried two barcodes: a SMART-Mk sample barcode plus Illumina barcodes. TruSeq adapter sequences and Illumina sample barcodes were added in two successive PCR steps. Sequencing of the TCR alpha and beta cDNA libraries was done on the Illumina HiSeq platform using custom primers. The published analysis was carried out like this. Unique molecular identifiers were extracted from raw reads with MiGEC, and CDR3 positions were determined with MiXCR. For each individual, recombination models were inferred using an EM algorithm with the repgenHMM and IGoR tools. The analysis of shared clonotypes was done with the tcR package in R, with sharing normalized by the product of cloneset sizes. Out-of-frame nonproductive sequences were analyzed to study raw recombination free of thymic and clonal selection effects. TCRdb cleaned the public reads at Q25 with fastp, built clones with MiXCR and kept in-frame beta chains. All rows with the same CDR3 protein become a single entry with the most common DNA and genes. TCRdb's processing, not the authors' own work, is the source of the V and J calls. This sample holds about 690,000 distinct CDR3 sequences; about 20% were observed only once. The top ten hold 4% to 4.5% of the sample.

The data were taken from a study of identical twins (dated by TCRdb to about 2016). Concerning the study at large: The study deep-sequenced TCR alpha and beta repertoires from monozygotic twins, unrelated adults of various ages and cord blood to test whether fetal clonotypes persist. To rule out contamination, replicate twin experiments were performed at different times with different library preparation protocols. Points the paper makes about the study in general: A weaker excess of twin sharing was found in beta out-of-frame sequences because the signal-to-noise ratio was lowered by fewer shared sequences. Because the same donors could not be followed over many years, the conclusions depended on cross-sectional statistical analysis. Fewer insertions were carried by abundant cord blood beta clonotypes, a similar but weaker trend appeared in young adult naive repertoires, and no such trend appeared in memory repertoires. Compared with coincidental sharing between unrelated individuals, out-of-frame TCR alpha sequences shared between twins had an excess of sequences with low generation probability. Zero-insertion analyses could be partly confounded by invariant T cells such as MAIT and iNKT, though diverse VJ usage argued against such confounding for most clonotypes. In monozygotic twins, recombination models systematically underestimated out-of-frame TCR alpha sharing, but the models matched the sharing seen between unrelated individuals.

Every donor in the study was a healthy Caucasian. Three pairs of female monozygotic twins, all aged roughly 18 to 29 years, were included in the twin cohort. The RNA used for TCR libraries was isolated from peripheral blood mononuclear cells. The CDR3 has 16 amino acids, counting the end cysteine and phenylalanine. CDR3 DNA only is kept here, 48 bases in frame from base 1. Sequences SEHNR (CDR1) and FQNEAQ (CDR2) are obtained from the germline V gene (reference sequence). V trim: 6 bases; J trim: 5 bases; unmatched bases: 10. This sample was also put to use in a study of T cells expressing NK-cell markers. Taken from the second paper: TCR beta-chain repertoires were profiled in sorted CD3+CD56+NKG2C+, CD3+CD56+NKG2C- and CD3+CD56-NKG2C+ T-cell subsets from several donors. Among the eight sequenced donors, seven were HCMV-seropositive and one was HCMV-seronegative. In several experiments an anti-gammadeltaTCR antibody was added to restrict sorting to alphabetaTCR-expressing T cells. For several donors, the dominant CD3+CD56+NKG2C+ clonotypes were among the top 10 CD8+ clonotypes and accounted for roughly 1.0-8% of CD8+ T cells. Those dominant clonotypes were again the most abundant among CD3+CD56-NKG2C+ cells in a handful of donors, at roughly 28.3-60.1%. Whether the expanded NKG2C-expressing T cell clones were specific for HCMV antigens was left unclear. The study sequenced eight donors, all healthy volunteers chosen at random: three men and five women. HCMV serostatus was determined by detecting HCMV-specific IgG in serum with a commercial ELISA kit. For a handful of donors, bulk peripheral blood T-cell repertoires were also sequenced from unsorted PBMC. MIGEC was used to demultiplex reads and group the reads by UMI, and MiTCR was used to assemble and quantify clonotypes. To exclude erroneous sequences, any TCR cDNA sequence not supported by at least two reads was discarded. The tcR package was used for downstream repertoire analysis, with clonotypes matched between fractions based on CDR3 nucleotide sequence plus V segment. VDJmatch was used to annotate antigen specificity against VDJdb, with one amino acid substitution in CDR3 allowed.

This sequence was found in a woman between 18 and 29 years old in good health. The sequenced sample consisted of PBMCs. The V gene is TRBV7-9 and the J gene is TRBJ2-5; a stretch of 12 junction bases matches TRBD2. The DNA sequence follows: TGTGCCAGCAGTTCAACTAGCGGGAGGCGAAGTGAGACCCAGTACTTC. Translated, this is CASSSTSGRRSETQYF.